This TCR beta chain was recorded in a study of radiotherapy plus CTLA-4 blockade in lung cancer. Trimming at V came to 2 bases and at J to 8 bases, leaving 5 bases not matched to a gene. This CDR3 has 14 residues. Germline loops: CDR1 SNHLY, CDR2 FYNNEI. Broader study findings: Researchers report tumor-derived TCR clones expanding in blood after radiotherapy plus ipilimumab.

As regards this clone: What it binds is unknown. Since the CDR3 does not end with the conserved phenylalanine or tryptophan, this likely comes from a read error.

The protocol was immunoSEQ multiplex PCR, while the TCRdb copy is restricted to in-frame clones and leaves out a portion. Of some 48,000 clones in the sample, approximately 86% are singletons; the top ten hold around a sixth. This sequence originates from a human donor with non-small cell lung cancer that progressed on radiotherapy plus ipilimumab. Some clones in this sample may be carry-over from other donors' samples. The sequenced sample was peripheral blood, obtained from a patient treated with radiotherapy plus ipilimumab. This chain connects TRBV2 to TRBJ1-2, with 10 positions matching TRBD1. This CDR3 is CASSETGTGDGYTS. The CDR3 DNA is TGTGCCAGCAGTGAAACTGGGACAGGGGACGGCTACACCTCC.